This TCR beta chain was found in a study of T cells after yellow fever vaccination (dated by TCRdb to the late 2010s). At the level of the whole study: The SMART-Seq v4 Ultra Low Input RNA kit was used to prepare libraries from fractions with low cell numbers. Bulk TCR alpha and beta repertoires were sequenced longitudinally to track T-cell clones before and after primary and booster YFV17D yellow fever vaccination. The cohort comprised two healthy male donors, one aged 18 to 30 and one aged 30 to 39 years. Blood samples were taken at several timepoints before and after primary and secondary immunization, and bulk PBMC replicates and cell subsets were isolated. On the study overall, not on this receptor specifically: Because the study included only a couple of donors, the extent to which the findings can be generalized is limited. Most clones expanded after primary vaccination (about 95% of CD4 and 88% of CD8) were re-detected after the booster, suggesting that broad memory maintenance occurred. Computational filtering was required because FACS-sorted repertoires could contain abundant contaminating clonotypes from the bulk population. A small share of clonotypes occurred in both CD4 and CD8 compartments, likely arising from convergent recombination. The secondary T-cell response was weaker than the primary response but faster, peaking on day 5 instead of day 15.

Worth noting for this clonotype: Its cognate antigen has yet to be identified. Base qualities were left out, and no much larger clone turns up one base away.

The sample's treatment or condition label, in plain terms: live attenuated yellow fever vaccine strain. At every blood-draw timepoint, two biological replicates of bulk PBMCs were collected. A standard Ficoll-Paque protocol was used to isolate PBMCs from peripheral blood. TriZol was used to extract RNA from bulk PBMCs, from CD4 and CD8 fractions, and from dextramer-positive and dextramer-negative fractions. Synthesis of TCR cDNA relied on 5'RACE template switching, a step that introduced a universal primer site along with unique molecular identifiers. cDNA synthesis was primed from both the TCR alpha and TCR beta constant segments. Two PCR steps were used to amplify libraries, with sample barcodes and sequencing adapters being added in the second step. Sequencing of libraries was done on Illumina HiSeq 2500 (2x100 bp) or NovaSeq (2x150 bp). As for the original processing: Reads were demultiplexed and collapsed into UMI consensus sequences with MIGEC, and V(D)J alignment was performed with MiXCR. Vaccine-responding clonotypes were defined with edgeR using replicate PBMC samples, requiring FDR below 0.01 and a log2 fold change above 5 up to day 15. Bulk clonotypes were assigned CD4 or CD8 identity according to which sequenced CD4 or CD8 repertoire held them at higher abundance. TCRdb reprocessed the public reads (quality trimming at Q25 with fastp, clone calling with MiXCR) and kept in-frame beta chains. Each CDR3 protein gets just one entry, which takes the most common genes and DNA from the rows behind it. TCRdb, not the original authors, processed these V and J calls. The sample contains more than 350,000 distinct CDR3 sequences, 11% of them found a single time. The ten largest clones add up to 15% to 20% of the sample.

The germline ends are 15 bases apart after V is trimmed by 3 bases and J by 7 bases. The germline V gene provides CDR1 MDHEN and CDR2 SYDVKM. CDR3 length: 14 amino acids, cysteine to phenylalanine. Just the 42-base CDR3 DNA is kept, in frame starting at base 1. The receptor chain draws on TRBV28 and TRBJ1-2; no D gene can be assigned with confidence. This receptor was taken from a man aged 18 to 35 who received the YFV17D yellow fever vaccine. Material: PBMCs, obtained on the day of the first yellow fever vaccination. CDR3 reads: CASSFRSAGVGYTF. The DNA sequence follows: TGTGCCAGCAGTTTCAGATCAGCCGGCGTTGGCTACACCTTC.